Shown below are 14 T cell receptor beta chains from a single sample sequenced in a study of blood T cell repertoires in COVID-19. Clones were read by immunoSEQ multiplex PCR, and TCRdb kept only the in-frame ones, dropping some. The data hold around 180,000 clones, with about 81% observed a single time. Sample: peripheral blood. The receptors here all came from an elderly woman with COVID-19, enrolled during active disease.

The chain has TRBV6-2 or TRBV6-3 and TRBJ2-1, with TRBD1 as a possible D gene (7 bases). The CDR3 has 17 residues. V lost 2 bases to trimming and J lost 7 bases, with 21 bases between them. Germline CDR1 MNHEY, CDR2 SVGEGT. CDR3 bases: TGTGCCAGCAGTTACGGGACTCCGGGACAGACGTTTAATGAGCAGTTCTTC. Protein: CASSYGTPGQTFNEQFF.

In this sample, this clone turned up once. The chain carries TRBV18 and TRBJ2-3; D gene ambiguous. The germline V gene has CDR1 KGHSH and CDR2 LQKENI. Trimming removed 6 bases at V and 0 bases at J, with 7 bases between. The CDR3 covers 13 residues. CDR3 region: CASSRKSTDTQYF. CDR3 nucleotides: TGTGCCAGCTCGCGGAAAAGCACAGATACGCAGTATTTT.

The rearrangement joins TRBV5-1 to TRBJ2-1; perhaps TRBD2 as D (5 bases). CDR1 and CDR2 (germline): SGHRS, YFSETQ. Trimming cost V 0 bases and J 5 bases, with 12 bases left between them. The CDR3 is 15 residues long. The CDR3, as DNA: TGCGCCAGCAGCTTGGTTTCGGGAATCGACAATGAGCAGTTCTTC. It codes for CASSLVSGIDNEQFF.

This clone turned up a few times. The rearrangement uses TRBV28 and TRBJ2-7, with TRBD1 as a possible D gene (6 bases). There are 12 residues in the CDR3. Trimming removed 10 bases from V and 3 bases from J, with 13 bases in between. Germline lookup yields CDR1 MDHEN and CDR2 SYDVKM. The CDR3 region is CATRDTLYEQYF. The CDR3 DNA sequence: TGTGCCACCCGGGACACCCTCTACGAGCAGTACTTC.

V and J are TRBV11-3 and TRBJ2-1; D may be TRBD1 (6 bases). Trimming pared 6 bases from V and 8 bases from J, leaving 14 bases between. The CDR3 has 13 amino acids. The germline V gene has CDR1 SGHNT and CDR2 YENEEA. CDR3 sequence reads: CASSSFGGHEQFF. In DNA form, the CDR3 reads TGTGCCAGCAGTTCGTTTGGGGGCCATGAGCAGTTCTTC.

This chain links TRBV19 with TRBJ2-3, with 7 bases identical to TRBD2. The CDR3 extends over 15 amino acids. Germline CDR1 and CDR2: LNHDA and SQIVND (reference sequence). The V segment lost 3 bases and the J segment 4 bases; nucleotides outside the gene matches: 7. In DNA, the CDR3 is TGTGCCAGTAGTATCTCCCAACGGGGGGCAGATACGCAGTATTTT. This codes for CASSISQRGADTQYF.

The rearrangement joins TRBV11-2 to TRBJ2-5; 7 bases are shared with TRBD1. The V and J ends lost 1 base and 0 bases, in that order; junction bases with no gene match: 5. CDR1 and CDR2 (germline): SGHAT, FQNNGV. This CDR3 spans 16 amino acids. CDR3 amino acids: CASSLVGGQYQETQYF. The CDR3 DNA sequence: TGTGCCAGCAGCTTAGTAGGGGGACAGTACCAAGAGACCCAGTACTTC.

The J gene is TRBJ2-7, the V gene TRBV21-1; the table's D call TRBD1 went unverified against the DNA. TRBV21-1 corresponds to a pseudogene. The CDR3 sequence is 16 residues long. CDR3 sequence: CASSKTGTGDSYEQYF. The CDR3 DNA follows: TGTGCCAGCAGCAAAACCGGGACAGGAGACTCCTACGAGCAGTACTTC.

This chain connects TRBV6-5 to TRBJ1-1; D gene uncertain. The germline gives CDR1 MNHEY, CDR2 SVGAGI. CDR3 length equals 15 residues. V shed 4 bases and J shed 6 bases, with 18 bases lying between them. The DNA for the CDR3 is TGTGCCAGCAGTTTCGGACGCTTGGCGGGCTCTGAAGCTTTCTTT. Protein sequence: CASSFGRLAGSEAFF.

The chain employs TRBV4-2 and TRBJ1-1, with 10 positions matching TRBD1. Trimming took 0 bases from V and 5 from J; bases not matched to a gene: 6. The CDR3 extends over 16 amino acids. Germline V gene sequence: CDR1 LGHNA, CDR2 YNFKEQ. The CDR3 region has the DNA TGTGCCAGCAGCCAAGATCGGGACAGGGGTAGTACTGAAGCTTTCTTT. Translated, it gives CASSQDRDRGSTEAFF.

V gene TRBV6-5 combines with J gene TRBJ1-1, with 7 nucleotides matching TRBD1. The CDR3 has 16 amino acids. Per germline, CDR1 MNHEY and CDR2 SVGAGI. V trimming: 2 bases; J trimming: 1 base; junction bases outside the gene matches: 7. The CDR3 nucleotides are TGTGCCAGCAGTTACCCCTCGACAGGGCAGAACACTGAAGCTTTCTTT. Its protein product is CASSYPSTGQNTEAFF.

The rearrangement uses TRBV7-9 and TRBJ1-1, with D perhaps TRBD1 (5 bases). Germline-derived CDR1 and CDR2 are SEHNR and FQNEAQ (reference sequence). The CDR3 runs to 15 residues. V was trimmed by 5 bases and J by 4 bases, leaving 17 bases between them. The CDR3 loop is CASSPPWGGSTEAFF. CDR3 bases: TGTGCCAGCAGCCCCCCCTGGGGGGGGAGCACTGAAGCTTTCTTT.

The chain combines TRBV5-4 with TRBJ2-4, with a possible D match to TRBD2 (6 bases). The germline CDR1 and CDR2 sequences are SGHNT and YYREEE (reference sequence). The CDR3 is 12 amino acids. V lost 0 bases, J lost 14 bases, and 12 bases lay in between. In DNA, the CDR3 is TGTGCCAGCAGCTTGGAGGAGGGCAGGGAGTACTTC. It specifies CASSLEEGREYF.

This sequence joins TRBV6-5 and TRBJ2-5; 7 bases are a match to TRBD1. V lost 4 bases to trimming and J lost 7 bases; unmatched junction nucleotides: 6. CDR1 is MNHEY, CDR2 SVGAGI, per germline. The CDR3 is 13 amino acids. CDR3 bases: TGTGCCAGCAGTTTTGACAGGGCTGGGACCCAGTACTTC. The encoded protein is CASSFDRAGTQYF.